Described below is a single T cell receptor (beta chain) sequence and its context. This sample is drawn from a study of blood T cell repertoires in COVID-19. Study information: PBMCs, B-cell-depleted T cells, or T cells were the source of the cDNA or gDNA that made up the material.

Libraries were prepared by immunoSEQ multiplex PCR; TCRdb keeps only in-frame clonotypes and omits some of them. Here the sample spans some 170,000 clones, around four fifths being singletons. Material for sequencing was peripheral blood. This clonotype originated in a man between 65 and 85 years old with acute or convalescent COVID-19.

The CDR3 region has the DNA TGTGCCAGCGGGTCCATGGGGGAGGGCTCCTACAATGAGCAGTTCTTC. This gives the protein CASGSMGEGSYNEQFF. The rearrangement joins TRBV28 to TRBJ2-1, with 7 bases aligning to TRBD2. Germline loops: CDR1 MDHEN, CDR2 SYDVKM. Trimming removed 8 bases from V and 0 bases from J; junction bases left unmatched: 10. This CDR3 is built from 16 residues.